The next 13 T cell receptor beta chains were all read from a single sample in a study of T cell responses to AZD1222 COVID-19 vaccine. Repertoires were generated with immunoSEQ multiplex PCR, while TCRdb's copy carries only in-frame clones and drops some. The profile shows about 120,000 clones, about 90% of them singletons. The input for sequencing was peripheral blood, taken on day 0 of AZD1222 vaccination. These receptor sequences come from an adult in good health.

This clone was observed once. V gene TRBV29-1 combines with J gene TRBJ2-3; TRBD2 matches at 7 bases. Germline trimming cut 4 bases from V and 1 base from J; bases unmatched to any gene: 5. CDR1 and CDR2 (germline): SQVTM, ANQGSEA. The CDR3 loop spans 14 amino acids. The CDR3 here is CSVGAGVGTDTQYF. CDR3 nucleotide sequence: TGCAGCGTTGGTGCGGGAGTCGGCACAGATACGCAGTATTTT.

This sequence joins TRBV5-6 and TRBJ2-3, with 11 positions matching TRBD1. The CDR3 extends over 15 amino acids. CDR1 SGHDT and CDR2 YYEEEE come from the germline V gene. V shed 6 bases and J 5 bases; nucleotides not matched to a gene: 8. CDR3 sequence: CASTRLGTGGDTQYF. CDR3 sequence (DNA): TGTGCCAGCACCCGACTCGGGACAGGGGGAGATACGCAGTATTTT.

This chain links TRBV7-2 with TRBJ1-2, with D perhaps matching TRBD1 (5 bases). Trimming left V 0 bases short and J 4 bases short, with 21 bases between. Germline V gene lookup returns CDR1 SGHTA and CDR2 FQGNSA. The CDR3 covers 18 residues. The CDR3 DNA sequence: TGTGCCAGCAGCTTAGCGGGTTTGGGGCCAGGGCGCTTCTATGGCTACACCTTC. Protein: CASSLAGLGPGRFYGYTF.

The J gene is TRBJ2-3, the V gene TRBV11-3; D unresolved. V dropped 1 base and J dropped 6 bases, with 5 bases sitting between them. Germline V CDR1 and CDR2: SGHNT, YENEEA. This CDR3 has 12 residues. The CDR3 DNA follows: TGTGCCAGCAGCTTAGGGTCGGATACGCAGTATTTT. This codes for CASSLGSDTQYF.

Only one count was recorded for this clone. This chain joins TRBV30 and TRBJ1-2; possibly TRBD1 for D (5 bases). In germline, CDR1 is GTSNPN, CDR2 SVGIG (reference sequence). Trimming removed 2 bases from V and 5 bases from J, with 6 bases in between. This CDR3 is 11 amino acids long. The CDR3 sequence: CAWSRQYGYTF. CDR3 DNA sequence: TGTGCCTGGAGTAGACAGTATGGCTACACCTTC.

V usage is TRBV6-5 and J usage is TRBJ2-7; perhaps D is TRBD1 or TRBD2 (5 bases each). Trimming shortened V by 6 bases and J by 5 bases, and 14 bases separated the two germline ends. The CDR3 has 13 amino acids. Looked up from germline, CDR1 is MNHEY and CDR2 is SVGAGI. The CDR3, as DNA: TGTGCCAGCAGGATAAAACAGGAGGACGAGCAGTACTTC. It encodes CASRIKQEDEQYF.

V gene TRBV7-9 combines with J gene TRBJ1-2; perhaps TRBD1 as D (5 bases). The CDR3 contains 13 residues. V was clipped by 3 bases and J by 4 bases, with 9 bases between them. Germline V CDR1 and CDR2: SEHNR, FQNEAQ (reference sequence). The CDR3 here is CASSLGGSYGYTF. The CDR3 nucleotides are TGTGCCAGCAGCTTGGGGGGGTCCTATGGCTACACCTTC.

The chain joins TRBV12-1 to TRBJ1-3. TRBV12-1 is a known pseudogene. This CDR3 contains 12 residues. CDR3 sequence reads: CASSPKIHTIYF. DNA of the CDR3: TGTGCCAGCAGTCCAAAGATCCACACCATATATTTT.

The chain carries TRBV11-2 and TRBJ2-2, with D unclear. The CDR3 has 13 amino acids. The V gene's germline CDR1 is SGHAT and CDR2 FQNNGV. V lost 0 bases and J lost 5, with 4 bases in between. CDR3 in amino acids: CASSLELTGELFF. The CDR3 coding sequence is TGTGCCAGCAGCTTAGAGCTAACCGGGGAGCTGTTTTTT.

The DNA for the CDR3 is TGTGCCATCAGTGAGTCGGGACTAGCCGCAGATACGCAGTATTTT. This encodes CAISESGLAADTQYF. The rearrangement joins TRBV10-3 to TRBJ2-3, with 9 bases identical to TRBD2. CDR1 and CDR2 from the germline V gene are ENHRY and SYGVKD. The CDR3 totals 15 residues. V shed 0 bases and J 4 bases; nucleotides not matched to a gene: 2.

The V gene is TRBV4-3, the J gene TRBJ2-7, with TRBD2 matching over 8 bases. The CDR3 length is 15 residues. V lost 8 bases, J lost 4 bases, and 13 bases stayed unmatched. The V gene's germline CDR1 is LGHNA and CDR2 YSLEER. The CDR3 nucleotides are TGCGCCAGCTCGTACGAACACGGGAGGGGTTACGAGCAGTACTTC. Residues: CASSYEHGRGYEQYF.

The chain combines TRBV6-5 with TRBJ2-2, with D possibly being TRBD1 (6 bases). This CDR3 has 14 amino acids. Germline values: CDR1 MNHEY, CDR2 SVGAGI. V lost 11 bases and J lost 0, with 13 bases in between. This CDR3 is CAGRRGPNTGELFF. CDR3 nucleotides: TGTGCCGGACGCAGGGGACCGAACACCGGGGAGCTGTTTTTT.

The rearrangement joins TRBV11-2 to TRBJ2-3; D call uncertain. The CDR3 is 15 residues long. The V gene's germline CDR1 is SGHAT and CDR2 FQNNGV. V was trimmed by 0 bases and J by 5 bases, leaving 12 bases between them. In DNA form, the CDR3 reads TGTGCCAGCAGCTTAGATCGTCCGTCCTTAGATACGCAGTATTTT. Translating gives CASSLDRPSLDTQYF.